The rows below give T cell receptor beta chains drawn from one sample of a study of tumor and adjacent non-tumor tissue in lung cancer. TCRdb called the multiplex PCR reads again in MiXCR, with one record for every CDR3 protein. The sample consists of some 84,000 distinct CDR3 sequences, approximately 57% of them appearing once. Sequenced: lung tumor tissue. These receptors were obtained from a man between 65 and 80 years old with non-small cell lung cancer. Each CDR3 is given with its conserved first and last residue. Fields, in order: clone size, V gene, J gene, D gene, CDR3 protein, CDR3 DNA. The D gene is left open where the match is weak. Size is stated for part of the rows, as once, few or many counts, or as a class when the clone is expanded.

-,TRBV28,TRBJ2-3,-,CASSSRQGGSNQPQYF,TGTGCCAGCAGTTCCCGACAGGGAGGGAGCAATCAACCCCAGTATTTT
-,TRBV6-1,TRBJ2-1,TRBD2,CASRLAGPYYEQFF,TGTGCCAGCCGACTAGCGGGGCCATATTATGAGCAGTTCTTC
few,TRBV24-1,TRBJ2-7,-,CATSDPQQAGNYEQYF,TGTGCCACCAGTGACCCACAACAAGCCGGGAACTACGAGCAGTACTTC
-,TRBV11-2,TRBJ2-7,TRBD2,CTSSLGAGAYERYF,TGTACCAGCAGCTTAGGTGCGGGAGCCTACGAGAGGTACTTC
-,TRBV5-5,TRBJ2-2,-,CASSFWGHLAAGELFF,TGTGCCAGCAGCTTCTGGGGCCACTTAGCGGCCGGGGAGCTGTTTTTT
-,TRBV20-1,TRBJ2-7,-,CSGTGRRTDEQYF,TGCAGTGGTACCGGACGTCGCACCGACGAGCAGTACTTC
-,TRBV6-1,TRBJ2-7,TRBD1,CTSSNNWGQGGLSEQYF,TGTACCAGCAGTAACAACTGGGGACAGGGGGGGCTTTCCGAGCAGTACTTC
many,TRBV29-1,TRBJ2-1,-,CSVDRTGNMYNEQFF,TGCAGCGTTGATCGAACAGGGAACATGTACAATGAGCAGTTCTTC
many,TRBV19,TRBJ1-1,-,CASSIEAGNTEAFF,TGTGCCAGTAGTATAGAGGCGGGGAACACTGAAGCTTTCTTT
-,TRBV12-3/TRBV12-4,TRBJ1-2,-,CAGSFGSSNYGYTF,TGTGCCGGCAGTTTCGGCAGCTCTAACTATGGCTACACCTTC
-,TRBV20-1,TRBJ2-2,-,CSARVWNRITGELYF,TGCAGTGCTAGAGTCTGGAACAGGATCACCGGGGAGCTGTATTTT
-,TRBV20-1,TRBJ2-7,-,CSIPGPVAYEQYF,TGCAGTATCCCGGGACCAGTGGCCTACGAGCAGTACTTC
many,TRBV29-1,TRBJ2-7,-,CSGTSSYEQYF,TGCAGCGGGACCTCCTCCTACGAGCAGTACTTC
few,TRBV28,TRBJ2-7,TRBD1,CASKQGVGEQYF,TGTGCCAGCAAACAGGGGGTAGGCGAGCAGTACTTC
-,TRBV11-2,TRBJ2-3,-,CASTSYITTDTQYF,TGTGCCAGCACATCATACATAACCACAGATACGCAGTATTTT
-,TRBV4-2,TRBJ2-1,TRBD2,CASSQASGTSMNERLF,TGTGCCAGCAGCCAAGCTTCCGGGACTAGCATGAATGAGCGGCTCTTC
-,TRBV29-1,TRBJ2-7,-,CSVGGFRDEQYF,TGCAGCGTAGGGGGGTTTCGGGACGAGCAGTACTTC
-,TRBV5-4,TRBJ2-3,-,CVSSALALASTDTQYF,TGTGTCAGCAGCGCTCTTGCTCTAGCGAGCACTGATACGCAGTATTTT
many,TRBV11-2,TRBJ2-1,TRBD2,CASSLDGGGNEQFF,TGTGCCAGCAGCTTAGATGGGGGGGGCAATGAGCAGTTCTTC
-,TRBV11-2,TRBJ2-2,-,CASRLGWGRTGELVF,TGTGCCAGCAGATTAGGCTGGGGGAGAACCGGGGAGCTGGTTTTT
many,TRBV10-3,TRBJ2-1,-,CAIRSGGNEQFF,TGTGCCATCAGAAGTGGGGGGAATGAGCAGTTCTTC
-,TRBV12-3/TRBV12-4,TRBJ1-5,-,CASRDGQLQPQHF,TGTGCAAGCAGGGATGGACAACTTCAGCCCCAGCATTTT
-,TRBV12-3/TRBV12-4,TRBJ2-2,-,CASRPGGGSNNGELFF,TGTGCCAGCAGGCCTGGGGGAGGCTCGAACAACGGGGAGCTGTTTTTT
-,TRBV4-1,TRBJ2-7,TRBD1,CASSQEGTGGNERYF,TGCGCCAGTAGCCAAGAAGGGACAGGGGGCAACGAGCGGTACTTC
-,TRBV28,TRBJ1-1,TRBD1,CASSLGSGQGLQNTEVFF,TGTGCCAGCAGTTTAGGGTCGGGACAGGGGCTACAGAACACTGAAGTTTTCTTT
-,TRBV5-1,TRBJ2-7,-,CASSSGTAGAYEQYF,TGCGCCAGCAGCTCAGGGACCGCTGGCGCCTACGAGCAGTACTTC
many,TRBV28,TRBJ1-1,-,CASSSLMAFF,TGTGCCAGCAGTTCCTTGATGGCTTTCTTT
many,TRBV29-1,TRBJ2-5,-,CSVQKGGRETQYF,TGCAGCGTCCAAAAGGGGGGCCGGGAGACCCAGTACTTC
-,TRBV20-1,TRBJ1-1,TRBD1,CSAPGTGIRGTEAFF,TGCAGTGCACCCGGGACAGGGATTAGGGGCACTGAAGCTTTCTTT
-,TRBV7-2,TRBJ2-2,TRBD2,CPSRRVAGGLNTGELFF,TGTCCCAGCAGACGAGTCGCGGGGGGGCTTAACACCGGGGAGCTGTTTTTT
-,TRBV5-4,TRBJ2-4,-,CASSPERDQAKNIQYF,TGTGCCAGCAGCCCGGAGAGGGACCAAGCCAAAAACATTCAGTACTTC
-,TRBV7-9,TRBJ1-2,-,CASSLAVDSLHGYTF,TGTGCCAGCAGCTTAGCTGTGGACAGCCTGCATGGCTACACCTTC
-,TRBV4-2,TRBJ2-1,TRBD2,CANSQASETSMNEQFF,TGTGCCAACAGCCAAGCATCCGAGACTAGCATGAATGAGCAGTTCTTC